This T cell receptor (beta chain) came from a study of tumor-infiltrating lymphocytes in primary liver carcinoma. Findings and limits, study-wide: A small share of top clones, only about 7-24%, was found in all five tumor regions.

Starting material of around 460 ng total RNA yielded TCR beta cDNA via a constant-region primer. Three-round nested multiplex PCR performed with slightly modified ARM-PCR produced the TCR beta libraries. The study ran its first two PCR rounds for roughly 9 cycles each, using TRBV1-TRBV30 forward primers and a C-beta reverse primer. TCRdb re-analysed the multiplex PCR reads in MiXCR, keeping a single row per CDR3 protein. The data contain 55,000 to 65,000 distinct CDR3 sequences, roughly 70% of them singletons. Co-extracted RNA and DNA came from around 20-30 mg of unsorted bulk tissue. As regards this clonotype: Antigen unknown.

There are 15 residues in the CDR3. The germline gives CDR1 LGHNA, CDR2 YNFKEQ. V shed 1 base and J shed 4 bases, with 14 bases lying between them. The source of this sequence is a man in his forties or fifties with primary liver carcinoma and hepatitis B virus infection. Sequences were obtained from liver tumor tissue from sampling region 2. The subset here: tumor region T2, inferior pole. This rearrangement joins TRBV4-2 to TRBJ2-7, with D possibly being TRBD2 (6 bases). CDR3 protein: CASSQAWTNPYEQYF. Here the CDR3 DNA reads TGTGCCAGCAGCCAAGCGTGGACTAACCCATACGAGCAGTACTTC.